Listed below are T cell receptor beta chains from one sample, sequenced in a study of CD8+ T cells in alopecia areata. TCRdb's copy holds only in-frame clones and misses some; the assay was immunoSEQ multiplex PCR. There are about 64,000 clones in the sample; about 45% occur only once, and roughly 22% lies in the top ten. The specimen was CD8+ T cells sorted from blood, collected at roughly week 36, from a patient treated with tofacitinib. These receptors were obtained from a human donor with alopecia areata. The CDR3 runs from the conserved cysteine through the conserved F or W. D genes are given only for firm matches. Size tells how often a clone was seen (once, few, many) or the class of an expanded clone, and some rows leave it out.

TRBV29-1	TRBJ1-2	.	.	TGCAGCGTTGAACCCACCCAGGGGCCGGGCTACACCTTC	CSVEPTQGPGYTF
TRBV14	TRBJ1-2	few	.	TGTGCCAGCAGCCTAGTCCCCGGGGCAGCTGAGGGCTACACCTTC	CASSLVPGAAEGYTF
TRBV27	TRBJ1-2	few	.	TGTGCCAGCAGCAAGACCGGTAACTATGGCTACACCTTC	CASSKTGNYGYTF
TRBV30	TRBJ2-7	.	TRBD2	TGTGCCTGGTATCTGGGAGGGGAGCAGTACTTC	CAWYLGGEQYF
TRBV7-9	TRBJ2-1	.	.	TGTGCCAGCAGCTTACAGGGCAATGAGCAGTTCTTC	CASSLQGNEQFF
TRBV29-1	TRBJ2-7	.	TRBD2	TGCAGCGTCCCGACTAGCGGGAGAGGAGACGAGCAGTACTTC	CSVPTSGRGDEQYF
TRBV18	TRBJ2-1	few	.	TGTGCCAGCTCACCCGACTCTTTAAGCTCCTACAATGAGCAGTTCTTC	CASSPDSLSSYNEQFF
TRBV4-3	TRBJ2-2	.	TRBD2	TGCGCCAGCAGCCAAGGGGCAGCGGGAAAAGTCACCTTGAACACCGGGGAGCTGTTTTTT	CASSQGAAGKVTLNTGELFF
TRBV6-5	TRBJ2-7	.	.	TGTGCCAGCAGCCCAAAACAGGGCTACGAGCAGTACTTC	CASSPKQGYEQYF
TRBV6-5	TRBJ2-7	.	.	TGTGCCAGCAGGCCAACAGGGTCCTACGAGCAGTACTTC	CASRPTGSYEQYF
TRBV9	TRBJ2-7	few	.	TGTGCCAGCAGCGCGCCCGGACACCCGCCCTACGAGCAGTACTTC	CASSAPGHPPYEQYF
TRBV28	TRBJ2-7	few	.	TGTGCCAGCAGTTTTCGGAGATACGAGCAGTACTTC	CASSFRRYEQYF
TRBV29-1	TRBJ2-5	few	.	TGCAGCGTTGAAGATCAGGGACCTCTACAAGAGACCCAGTACTTC	CSVEDQGPLQETQYF
TRBV7-9	TRBJ2-7	few	.	TGTGCCAGCAGCCCTGAGCGCGTCTACGAGCAGTACTTC	CASSPERVYEQYF
TRBV4-1	TRBJ1-1	.	TRBD1	TGTGCCAGCAGCCAAGCGGGCCCGGGACAGGGGAATGAAGCTTTCTTT	CASSQAGPGQGNEAFF
TRBV7-2	TRBJ2-7	.	.	TGTGCCAGCAGCTTGTCTGGGACCTACGAGCAGTACTTC	CASSLSGTYEQYF
TRBV4-1	TRBJ2-3	.	TRBD2	TGCGCCAGCAGCCGCGGGACAGGATGGGGACTAGCGGATTCTCGGGGGGCGCAGTATTTT	CASSRGTGWGLADSRGAQYF
TRBV11-2	TRBJ2-1	.	TRBD2	TGTGCCAGCACAGGAGCGGGAGTTGGGAATGAGCAGTTCTTC	CASTGAGVGNEQFF